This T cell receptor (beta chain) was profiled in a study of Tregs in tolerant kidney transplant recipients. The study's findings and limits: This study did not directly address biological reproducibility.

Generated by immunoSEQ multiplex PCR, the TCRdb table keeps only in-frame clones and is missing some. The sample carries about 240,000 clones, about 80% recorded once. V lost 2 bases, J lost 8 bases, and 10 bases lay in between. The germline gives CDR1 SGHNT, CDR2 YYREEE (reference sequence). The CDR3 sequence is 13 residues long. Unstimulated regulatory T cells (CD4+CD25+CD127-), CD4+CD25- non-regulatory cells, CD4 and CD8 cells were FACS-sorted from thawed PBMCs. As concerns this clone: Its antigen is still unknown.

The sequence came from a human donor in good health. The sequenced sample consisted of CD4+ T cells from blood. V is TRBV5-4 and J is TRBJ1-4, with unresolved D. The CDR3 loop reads CASSFGVGEKLFF. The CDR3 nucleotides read TGTGCCAGCAGCTTCGGGGTAGGGGAAAAACTGTTTTTT.